These T cell receptor beta chains were read from a single sample in a study of PD-L1 blockade in urothelial cancer. Sequenced by immunoSEQ multiplex PCR; TCRdb stores in-frame clones only, minus some. The sample carries 60,000 to 75,000 clones, roughly 86% recorded once. The source material was PBMCs, sampled around atezolizumab (anti-PD-L1) treatment. The receptors were sampled from a man aged 55 to 69 with urothelial cancer. Each CDR3 is given with its conserved first and last residue. The D gene is left open where the match is weak. Not all rows give a size; the values are once, few, many and, for expanded clones, a class.

V gene: TRBV11-3; clone size: -; J gene: TRBJ2-1; D gene: TRBD2; CDR3 DNA: TGTGCCAGCAGCTTAGGGACTAGCGGTAAGAATGAGCAGTTCTTC; CDR3 protein: CASSLGTSGKNEQFF
V gene: TRBV7-9; clone size: -; J gene: TRBJ2-1; D gene: TRBD2; CDR3 DNA: TGTGCCAGCAGCTTAGGTAGCGGGGGGGCCTACAATGAGCAGTTCTTC; CDR3 protein: CASSLGSGGAYNEQFF
V gene: TRBV28; clone size: -; J gene: TRBJ1-2; D gene: TRBD1; CDR3 DNA: TGTGCCAGCATTGCACAGGGGTGGCATGGCTACACCTTC; CDR3 protein: CASIAQGWHGYTF
V gene: TRBV11-3; clone size: -; J gene: TRBJ2-7; D gene: TRBD2; CDR3 DNA: TGTGCCAGCAGCATCGGTAGCGGGGGGGCCAGATCCTACGAGCAGTACTTC; CDR3 protein: CASSIGSGGARSYEQYF
V gene: TRBV11-3; clone size: -; J gene: TRBJ2-1; D gene: -; CDR3 DNA: TGTGCCAGCAGCTTAGGCCCCCTGGGGCACAATGAGCAGTTCTTC; CDR3 protein: CASSLGPLGHNEQFF
V gene: TRBV19; clone size: -; J gene: TRBJ2-1; D gene: -; CDR3 DNA: TGTGCCAGTAGTATAGTTGCCCAGGGTGGTCGGAATGAGCAGTTCTTC; CDR3 protein: CASSIVAQGGRNEQFF
V gene: TRBV18; clone size: -; J gene: TRBJ1-1; D gene: TRBD1; CDR3 DNA: TGTGCCAGCAGCCGGGACAGAAACACTGAAGCTTTCTTT; CDR3 protein: CASSRDRNTEAFF
V gene: TRBV5-6; clone size: few; J gene: TRBJ2-1; D gene: -; CDR3 DNA: TGTGCCAGCAGCTTTCCGGCTCAGACAGACAATGAGCAGTTCTTC; CDR3 protein: CASSFPAQTDNEQFF
V gene: TRBV6-6; clone size: -; J gene: TRBJ2-1; D gene: TRBD2; CDR3 DNA: TGTGCCAGCAGTAGGACTAGCGGGGGGGCCCTCGATGAGCAGTTCTTC; CDR3 protein: CASSRTSGGALDEQFF
V gene: TRBV5-6; clone size: -; J gene: TRBJ1-6; D gene: -; CDR3 DNA: TGTGCCAGCAGCTTACCTCCCACGAGCTCCTATAATTCACCCCTCCACTTT; CDR3 protein: CASSLPPTSSYNSPLHF
V gene: TRBV28; clone size: -; J gene: TRBJ1-1; D gene: -; CDR3 DNA: TGTGCCAGCAGCGAAATCAGAACTGAAGCTTTCTTT; CDR3 protein: CASSEIRTEAFF